This passage covers 32 T cell receptor beta chains from one sample sequenced in a study of blood T cells in healthy people across ages. For the second PCR, which ran for roughly 6 to 11 cycles, a sample-barcoded 5' primer and a J-beta primer mix were used. TCRdb itself ran the 5' RACE reads through MiXCR, one entry per CDR3 protein. The sample has around 800,000 distinct CDR3 sequences; under 45% are singletons. Sequenced input: blood. The source of these receptors is a man between 60 and 75 years old in good health.

The chain carries TRBV7-2 and TRBJ1-2; TRBD1 is a possible D gene (6 bases). V gave up 0 bases and J gave up 3 bases, with 8 bases separating them. Germline assignment: CDR1 SGHTA and CDR2 FQGNSA. The CDR3 is made up of 14 amino acids. The DNA of the CDR3 is TGTGCCAGCAGCTTAGCGAGGACAGACTATGGCTACACCTTC. The encoded protein is CASSLARTDYGYTF.

The chain links TRBV7-2 to TRBJ1-2; 7 nucleotides align to TRBD1. The CDR3 spans 15 residues. J lost 4 bases, V lost 5 bases, and 10 bases had no gene match. CDR1 is SGHTA, CDR2 FQGNSA, per germline. The CDR3 sequence is CASSLRQGGTYGYTF. The CDR3 DNA is TGTGCCAGCAGCCTAAGACAGGGAGGCACCTATGGCTACACCTTC.

The V gene is TRBV9, the J gene TRBJ2-7, with 7 bases fitting TRBD1. This CDR3 region has 13 residues. Trimming at V came to 4 bases and at J to 4 bases, leaving 5 bases not matched to a gene. Germline lookup yields CDR1 SGDLS and CDR2 YYNGEE. CDR3 residues: CASSIATGYEQYF. The DNA for the CDR3 is TGTGCCAGCAGCATAGCGACAGGGTACGAGCAGTACTTC. The whole variable domain, remainder taken from reference TRBV9 and TRBJ2-7, is DSGVTQTPKHLITATGQRVTLRCSPRSGDLSVYWYQQSLDQGLQFLIQYYNGEERAKGNILERFSAQQFPDLHSELNLSSLELGDSALYFCASSIATGYEQYFGPGTRLTVT.

The chain joins TRBV4-3 to TRBJ2-3, with D perhaps matching TRBD1 (6 bases). V was clipped by 1 base and J by 2 bases, with 13 bases between them. Germline-derived CDR1 and CDR2 are LGHNA and YSLEER. The CDR3 loop spans 16 amino acids. This chain's CDR3 is CASSQVLLGATDTQYF. CDR3 sequence (DNA): TGCGCCAGCAGCCAAGTTTTATTGGGGGCCACAGATACGCAGTATTTT.

The chain carries TRBV27 and TRBJ2-7; possible D gene TRBD1, 6 bases. There are 14 residues in the CDR3. The V gene lost 2 bases and the J gene lost 3 bases, with 11 bases spanning the gap. CDR1 and CDR2 from the germline V gene are MNHEY and SMNVEV (reference sequence). The CDR3 protein is CASSLDRNRYEQYF. In DNA form, the CDR3 reads TGTGCCAGCAGTTTAGACAGGAACCGCTACGAGCAGTACTTC.

CDR3 amino acids: CATSDLQDRGGETQYF. As DNA, the CDR3 is TGTGCCACCAGTGATTTGCAGGACAGGGGGGGGGAGACCCAGTACTTC. The gene calls are TRBV24-1 and TRBJ2-5; 10 bases line up with TRBD1. V dropped 0 bases and J dropped 5; count of bases not matched to a gene: 5. Germline V gene data show CDR1 as KGHDR and CDR2 as SFDVKD. CDR3 length: 16 residues.

The sample holds a few counts of this clonotype. The V and J genes are TRBV20-1 and TRBJ2-7; possible D gene TRBD1, 8 bases. Between the trimmed V and J ends, which lost 0 bases and 6 bases, there was a span of 18 bases. The CDR3 is made up of 15 amino acids. The germline V gene has CDR1 DFQATT and CDR2 SNEGSKA (reference sequence). CDR3 coding DNA: TGCAGTGCTAGAGATCAAGGCAACAGGGGGGGCGAGCAGTACTTC. Amino acids: CSARDQGNRGGEQYF.

This clonotype was observed a few times. The chain combines TRBV3-1 with TRBJ2-4; D is possibly TRBD1 (5 bases). Trimming took off 0 bases at V and 2 bases at J, with 17 bases between the two ends. The CDR3 is 18 residues long. Germline V gene data show CDR1 as LGHDT and CDR2 as YNNKEL (reference sequence). CDR3 nucleotides: TGTGCCAGCAGCCAAGATGGTAGGGGAACACTAACCAAAAACATTCAGTACTTC. Protein sequence: CASSQDGRGTLTKNIQYF.

The chain combines TRBV12-3 or TRBV12-4 with TRBJ1-4, with 7 bases lining up with TRBD1. Trimming took 7 bases from V and 8 from J; bases not matched to a gene: 7. The length of the CDR3 is 13 residues. CDR3 protein: CASIPGTEEKLFF. CDR3 DNA sequence: TGTGCCAGCATTCCCGGGACAGAGGAAAAACTGTTTTTT.

The chain combines TRBV20-1 with TRBJ1-5, with 10 nucleotides matching TRBD1. V trimming: 4 bases; J trimming: 2 bases; junction bases outside the gene matches: 5. CDR3 size: 15 residues. CDR1 is DFQATT and CDR2 is SNEGSKA in the germline V gene (reference sequence). The CDR3 sequence: CSATRQGAGNQPQHF. CDR3 in DNA: TGCAGTGCTACCCGACAGGGGGCGGGCAATCAGCCCCAGCATTTT.

This clonotype was seen a handful of times. V gene TRBV7-2 combines with J gene TRBJ2-3; D might be TRBD1 or TRBD2, each matching 6 bases. The CDR3 is 15 residues long. Germline assignment: CDR1 SGHTA and CDR2 FQGNSA. The germline V and J ends were trimmed by 1 base and 3 bases, with 11 bases remaining between them. The CDR3: CASSLVRGRTDTQYF. In nucleotides, the CDR3 is TGTGCCAGCAGCTTAGTCCGGGGGCGGACAGATACGCAGTATTTT. The whole variable domain, filled in from reference TRBV7-2 and TRBJ2-3, reads GAGVSQSPSNKVTEKGKDVELRCDPISGHTALYWYRQSLGQGLEFLIYFQGNSAPDKSGLPSDRFSAERTGGSVSTLTIQRTQQEDSAVYLCASSLVRGRTDTQYFGPGTRLTVL.

As regards this clonotype: A much larger clonotype is one base distant, so this may be a read error. The V call is TRBV6-1, the J call TRBJ1-1; a possible D gene is TRBD1 (5 bases). V was cut by 6 bases and J by 4 bases, with 18 bases left in between. Germline values: CDR1 MNHNS, CDR2 SASEGT. The CDR3 is made up of 15 amino acids. The CDR3 sequence is CASRYEQGTSTEAFF. The DNA of the CDR3 is TGTGCCAGCAGATACGAGCAAGGGACGAGCACTGAAGCTTTCTTT.

The rearrangement uses TRBV4-3 and TRBJ2-7, with a tentative D call TRBD1 (6 bases). The germline V and J ends were trimmed by 3 bases and 1 base, with 10 bases remaining between them. CDR1 is LGHNA and CDR2 is YSLEER in the germline V gene. The CDR3 contains 14 residues. CDR3 sequence (DNA): TGCGCCAGCAGCCAGCAGGACAGATCCTACGAGCAGTACTTC. This gives the protein CASSQQDRSYEQYF.

The V call is TRBV11-2, the J call TRBJ1-2; tentatively, D is TRBD1 (6 bases). The germline V gene has CDR1 SGHAT and CDR2 FQNNGV. This CDR3 is built from 14 residues. V dropped 6 bases and J dropped 4 bases, with 15 bases sitting between them. The CDR3 DNA sequence: TGTGCCAGCAGGCGTTCAGGGGCCGTCTATGGCTACACCTTC. This codes for CASRRSGAVYGYTF.

The chain joins TRBV18 to TRBJ2-1; 9 bases agree with TRBD1. The CDR3 is 14 amino acids. Germline V gives CDR1 KGHSH, CDR2 LQKENI. The ends lost 6 bases at V and 9 bases at J; junction bases unmatched: 9. CDR3 in DNA: TGTGCCAGCTCGTCCCGGACAGGGGAGAGTGAGCAGTTCTTC. This translates into CASSSRTGESEQFF. The full variable domain, its missing parts supplied by reference TRBV18 and TRBJ2-1, is NAGVMQNPRHLVRRRGQEARLRCSPMKGHSHVYWYRQLPEEGLKFMVYLQKENIIDESGMPKERFSAEFPKEGPSILRIQQVVRGDSAAYFCASSSRTGESEQFFGPGTRLTVL.

This clonotype was detected ten times or more. DNA of the CDR3: TGTGCCAGCAGCGATGGGGGGAACCAAGAGACCCAGTACTTC. It specifies CASSDGGNQETQYF. The chain joins TRBV9 to TRBJ2-5; the D gene is possibly TRBD2 (6 bases). The CDR3 runs 14 residues. CDR1 and CDR2 (germline): SGDLS, YYNGEE. Trimming took off 3 bases at V and 0 bases at J, with 9 bases between the two ends.

This clonotype was detected once. J is TRBJ1-1 and V is TRBV12-3 or TRBV12-4; D is unresolved. V was clipped by 1 base and J by 5 bases, with 11 bases between them. The CDR3 is 14 amino acids. CDR3 loop: CASSLVSGRTEAFF. The CDR3, as DNA: TGTGCCAGCAGTTTAGTGTCCGGGAGGACTGAAGCTTTCTTT.

The rearrangement links TRBV5-1 to TRBJ1-2; D is uncertain. The CDR3 sequence is 16 residues long. CDR1 and CDR2 (germline): SGHRS, YFSETQ. The V end was cut by 3 bases, the J end by 0 bases, with 15 bases between. CDR3 sequence: CASSSSEASANYGYTF. CDR3 in DNA: TGCGCCAGCAGCTCGTCGGAAGCGTCAGCTAACTATGGCTACACCTTC.

The rearrangement joins TRBV18 to TRBJ2-3, with 9 bases identical to TRBD1. The CDR3 is 16 residues long. V was pared by 4 bases and J by 1 base, with 6 bases of the junction left unmatched. The germline CDR1 and CDR2 sequences are KGHSH and LQKENI. In DNA form, the CDR3 reads TGTGCCAGCTCACTCCGGGACAGGGTGGGCACAGATACGCAGTATTTT. Translated, it gives CASSLRDRVGTDTQYF.

This clonotype was seen only a few times. This chain links TRBV30 with TRBJ2-1; 8 bases match TRBD2. The V segment lost 1 base and the J segment 10 bases; nucleotides outside the gene matches: 0. The CDR3 is 11 residues long. In germline, CDR1 is GTSNPN, CDR2 SVGIG (reference sequence). CDR3 amino acids: CAWSAGGEQFF. CDR3 coding DNA: TGTGCCTGGAGTGCGGGGGGGGAGCAGTTCTTC.

This chain uses TRBV5-5 with TRBJ2-4; possibly TRBD1 or TRBD2 for D (5 bases each). The DNA matches TRBJ2-7 better at its end, which makes the J call doubtful. The CDR3 runs 14 residues. Germline-derived CDR1 and CDR2 are SGHKS and YYEKEE (reference sequence). The CDR3 protein is CASSSGTEFSEQYF. The DNA for the CDR3 is TGTGCCAGCAGCTCCGGGACGGAGTTCAGCGAGCAGTACTTC.

V and J are TRBV6-2 or TRBV6-3 and TRBJ2-3, with 7 nucleotides matching TRBD2. After removal of 5 bases from V and 4 bases from J, the junction contained 12 bases not matched to a gene. Germline CDR1 MNHEY, CDR2 SVGEGT. CDR3 size: 16 residues. This chain's CDR3 is CASSHRLRGTPDTQYF. Here the CDR3 DNA reads TGTGCCAGCAGTCACCGTTTGCGGGGGACCCCAGATACGCAGTATTTT.

In this sample, this clonotype turned up a few times. This chain connects TRBV20-1 to TRBJ2-7; D is undetermined. V was trimmed by 4 bases and J by 0 bases, leaving 13 bases between them. The V gene's germline CDR1 is DFQATT and CDR2 SNEGSKA (reference sequence). The CDR3 is 14 amino acids. The CDR3 reads CSATRSPNSYEQYF. The CDR3 nucleotides read TGCAGTGCTACCAGGTCGCCAAACTCCTACGAGCAGTACTTC.

J is TRBJ1-4 and V is TRBV14; 7 bases match TRBD1. V lost 1 base, J lost 8 bases, and 1 base stayed unmatched. This CDR3 contains 13 residues. Germline V gene sequence: CDR1 SGHDN, CDR2 FVKESK. For the CDR3, the DNA is TGTGCCAGCAGCCAAGGACAGGGAGAAAAACTGTTTTTT. Its protein is CASSQGQGEKLFF.

This chain connects TRBV4-3 to TRBJ1-1; tentatively, D is TRBD1 (5 bases). Per the germline V gene, CDR1 is LGHNA and CDR2 is YSLEER. Between the trimmed V and J ends, which lost 0 bases and 6 bases, there was a span of 23 bases. This CDR3 has 18 amino acids. CDR3 in DNA: TGCGCCAGCAGCCAAGAAGTCCCAGGGTTAACCCTGGGGGCTGAAGCTTTCTTT. This sequence encodes CASSQEVPGLTLGAEAFF.

J is TRBJ2-7 and V is TRBV29-1, with D perhaps matching TRBD2 (5 bases). CDR3 size: 12 residues. V lost 0 bases to trimming and J lost 7 bases, with 10 bases between them. The germline V gene has CDR1 SQVTM and CDR2 ANQGSEA. This chain's CDR3 is CSVEDLRGEQYF. In nucleotides, the CDR3 is TGCAGCGTTGAAGATCTACGAGGGGAGCAGTACTTC.

The J gene is TRBJ2-7, the V gene TRBV29-1; D is uncertain. The better agreement between TRBJ2-5 and the DNA end casts doubt on the J call. The CDR3 totals 13 residues. Germline CDR1 SQVTM, CDR2 ANQGSEA. CDR3 amino acids: CSVEDINKETQYF. CDR3 bases: TGCAGCGTTGAAGACATCAACAAAGAGACCCAGTACTTC.

Details on this clonotype: One junction end does not reproduce the germline sequence, and a read error may be involved. The chain links TRBV6-6 to TRBJ2-7; TRBD1 is a possible D gene (5 bases). This CDR3 has 14 amino acids. CDR1 and CDR2 (germline): MNHNY, SVGAGI (reference sequence). CDR3 sequence: CASSRRVETYGQYF. CDR3 nucleotide sequence: TGTGCCAGCAGTCGCAGGGTTGAGACCTACGGGCAGTACTTC.

The rearrangement joins TRBV6-5 to TRBJ2-1, with 9 bases matching TRBD2. The CDR3 runs to 12 residues. V lost 6 bases and J lost 7; bases outside the gene matches: 1. Per the germline V gene, CDR1 is MNHEY and CDR2 is SVGAGI. The CDR3 DNA sequence: TGTGCCAGCAGGGGACTAGCAAATGAGCAGTTCTTC. Encoded protein: CASRGLANEQFF.

This clonotype showed up just a few times. The rearrangement uses TRBV4-3 and TRBJ1-6; D is unresolved. Trimming shortened V by 0 bases and J by 0 bases, and 9 bases separated the two germline ends. Germline V gene sequence: CDR1 LGHNA, CDR2 YSLEER. This CDR3 comprises 17 residues. This CDR3 is CASSQDWQSSYNSPLHF. DNA for the CDR3: TGCGCCAGCAGCCAAGACTGGCAGAGCTCCTATAATTCACCCCTCCACTTT.

As regards this clonotype: The junction departs from the called germline gene at one end, perhaps through a read error. This chain links TRBV20-1 with TRBJ2-1; 14 positions match TRBD2. CDR3 length equals 23 residues. Germline-derived CDR1 and CDR2 are DFQATT and SNEGSKA (reference sequence). The CDR3 nucleotides are TGCAGTGCTAGAGTATCACCGTTAACACCGGGACTAGCGGGGGATTGGGTTTTGAATGAGCTGTTCTTC. Amino acid sequence: CSARVSPLTPGLAGDWVLNELFF.

J is TRBJ1-4 and V is TRBV20-1; 9 nucleotides agree with TRBD1. Germline V gene lookup returns CDR1 DFQATT and CDR2 SNEGSKA (reference sequence). After removal of 2 bases from V and 8 bases from J, the junction contained 12 bases not matched to a gene. The CDR3 spans 16 residues. The CDR3 region is CSARSWGGQGGEKLFF. The DNA of the CDR3 is TGCAGTGCTAGAAGCTGGGGGGGACAGGGAGGAGAAAAACTGTTTTTT.